Presented here are 9 T cell receptor beta chains from one specimen sequenced in a study of identical twins listed by TCRdb under 2016. Preparation of the library involved 5' RACE. The data were produced on an Illumina HiSeq 2000. TCRdb reprocessing: public reads trimmed at Q25 with fastp, clones called with MiXCR, in-frame beta chains kept. Rows with one shared CDR3 protein collapse into an entry with the most common genes and DNA. This sample holds 300,000 to 350,000 distinct CDR3 sequences; roughly 12% were observed only once. The top ten hold just over 7% of the sample. These sequences were also reported in another study, on yellow fever vaccine responses in identical twins.

Material: CD8+ T cells sorted from blood. The receptor source for this set is a woman in her late teens or twenties in good health.

V is TRBV3-1 and J is TRBJ1-6, with D tentatively TRBD1 (5 bases). Germline assignment: CDR1 LGHDT and CDR2 YNNKEL (reference sequence). The CDR3 sequence is 12 residues long. Trimming cost V 8 bases and J 7 bases, with 9 bases left between them. In DNA form, the CDR3 reads TGTGCCAGCTGCGGGGGGAATTCACCCCTCCACTTT. Translation: CASCGGNSPLHF.

The chain links TRBV18 to TRBJ2-4; perhaps TRBD2 as D (5 bases). The germline V gene has CDR1 KGHSH and CDR2 LQKENI. With 1 base removed from V and 5 bases from J, the gap between germline ends came to 9 bases. This CDR3 has 14 residues. CDR3 loop: CASSPREIQNIQYF. The DNA of the CDR3 is TGTGCCAGCTCACCACGGGAGATTCAAAACATTCAGTACTTC. Variable domain in full (rest from reference TRBV18 and TRBJ2-4): NAGVMQNPRHLVRRRGQEARLRCSPMKGHSHVYWYRQLPEEGLKFMVYLQKENIIDESGMPKERFSAEFPKEGPSILRIQQVVRGDSAAYFCASSPREIQNIQYFGAGTRLSVL.

This clonotype appeared a few times. The chain employs TRBV29-1 and TRBJ1-1; D unresolved. The CDR3 extends over 14 amino acids. Trimming cost V 4 bases and J 4 bases, with 16 bases left between them. The germline V gene encodes CDR1 SQVTM and CDR2 ANQGSEA. CDR3 protein: CSVAGGDRRTEAFF. The CDR3 nucleotides read TGCAGCGTTGCAGGAGGAGACCGACGCACTGAAGCTTTCTTT.

This clonotype occurred a few times. This chain connects TRBV4-1 to TRBJ2-1; possible D gene TRBD1, 5 bases. The germline V gene encodes CDR1 MGHRA and CDR2 YSYEKL. V was cut by 4 bases and J by 3 bases, with 16 bases left in between. This CDR3 spans 16 amino acids. CDR3 loop: CASSPIPGNGYNEQFF. The CDR3 bases are TGCGCCAGCAGCCCCATCCCAGGGAATGGCTACAATGAGCAGTTCTTC.

This clonotype appeared a few times. The chain uses TRBV12-3 or TRBV12-4 and TRBJ2-6; D might be TRBD1 (6 bases). V gave up 2 bases and J gave up 3 bases, with 17 bases separating them. The CDR3 is 18 residues long. As DNA, the CDR3 is TGTGCCAGCAGTTTAAAGGACAGCCTGATTTTTGGGGCCAACGTCCTGACTTTC. This translates into CASSLKDSLIFGANVLTF.

This clonotype was detected only a few times. The rearrangement uses TRBV15 and TRBJ2-1; 14 bases align to TRBD2. With 1 base clipped from V and 0 bases from J, the junction kept 11 bases outside the gene matches. The CDR3 consists of 21 residues. CDR1 and CDR2 from the germline V gene are LNHNV and YYDKDF (reference sequence). The CDR3 coding sequence is TGTGCCACCAGCAGAGCTCCTCCGGGACTAGCGGGAGTCTACTCCTACAATGAGCAGTTCTTC. This encodes CATSRAPPGLAGVYSYNEQFF.

The chain uses TRBV24-1 and TRBJ2-1; 7 bases line up with TRBD2. V was clipped by 4 bases and J by 4 bases; unmatched bases: 6. Per the germline V gene, CDR1 is KGHDR and CDR2 is SFDVKD. The CDR3 length is 15 residues. In DNA, the CDR3 is TGTGCCACCAGTGACCCCGGGACTAAATACAATGAGCAGTTCTTC. Protein product: CATSDPGTKYNEQFF.

This chain links TRBV24-1 with TRBJ2-3; TRBD1 matches 12 bases. The CDR3 contains 17 residues. V shed 4 bases and J 5 bases; nucleotides not matched to a gene: 9. The germline gives CDR1 KGHDR, CDR2 SFDVKD. CDR3 residues: CATSDFNRDRGLDTQYF. The CDR3 DNA reads TGTGCCACCAGTGACTTCAACCGGGACAGGGGGCTAGATACGCAGTATTTT.

This clonotype was counted between two and nine times. The J gene is TRBJ2-3, the V gene TRBV7-9, with D uncertain. The ends were cut back, 4 bases at V and 0 bases at J, with 8 bases in the middle. In germline, CDR1 is SEHNR, CDR2 FQNEAQ (reference sequence). The CDR3 covers 14 residues. The CDR3 protein is CASSSPTSTDTQYF. In DNA, the CDR3 is TGTGCCAGCAGCTCACCCACTAGCACAGATACGCAGTATTTT.